Presented here are 10 T cell receptor beta chains from one specimen sequenced in a study of radiation and T cells in renal cell carcinoma (TCRdb year 2020). To prepare the library, the immunoSEQ multiplex PCR assay was applied. TCRdb limited this immuneACCESS table to in-frame rearrangements with V and J called. A share of clones is missing; checked studies link under half to unresolved V genes, and the rest is unexplained. The sample contains about 91,000 clones, roughly four fifths of them found a single time. The ten largest clones capture around 6.3% of the sample. The sample's time point label, decoded: baseline pretreatment blood. The treatment or condition label corresponds to: 15 Gy SBRT to primary tumor, nephrectomy 4 weeks later. Sequenced material: blood, taken from a patient whose treatment included radiotherapy and nephrectomy. The receptors originated from a man in his fifties or sixties with renal cell carcinoma.

The chain joins TRBV7-9 to TRBJ2-1; TRBD2 agrees at 10 bases. With V trimmed by 2 bases and J by 7 bases, 14 bases remained unmatched. The CDR3 length is 18 residues. Germline CDR1 reads SEHNR; CDR2 reads FQNEAQ (reference sequence). The CDR3 DNA reads TGTGCCAGCAGCTTAAAAGTCCGTCTAGCGGGAGTAGCGAATGAGCAGTTCTTC. Residues: CASSLKVRLAGVANEQFF.

This chain joins TRBV7-7 and TRBJ2-3; D is possibly TRBD2 (6 bases). V was trimmed by 5 bases and J by 0 bases, leaving 12 bases between them. Germline lookup yields CDR1 SSHAT and CDR2 FNYEAQ (reference sequence). The CDR3 sequence is 15 residues long. The CDR3 DNA sequence: TGTGCCAGCAGCCCCGGGGGTCCCAGCACAGATACGCAGTATTTT. Translating gives CASSPGGPSTDTQYF.

This chain connects TRBV6-5 to TRBJ2-7; tentative D call: TRBD1 (5 bases). This CDR3 is built from 14 residues. Trimming shortened V by 5 bases and J by 3 bases, and 14 bases separated the two germline ends. The V gene's germline CDR1 is MNHEY and CDR2 SVGAGI. The CDR3, as DNA: TGTGCCAGCAGTAAAGGACACACACACTACGAGCAGTACTTC. Encoded protein: CASSKGHTHYEQYF.

The genes are TRBV6-5 and TRBJ1-2; no firm D call. V shed 5 bases and J shed 4 bases, with 14 bases lying between them. CDR1 MNHEY and CDR2 SVGAGI come from the germline V gene. The CDR3 has 14 amino acids. The CDR3 sequence: CASSKPVAPYGYTF. The CDR3 nucleotides read TGTGCCAGCAGTAAGCCCGTAGCACCCTATGGCTACACCTTC.

The chain uses TRBV9 and TRBJ2-1, with 11 bases fitting TRBD2. V shed 4 bases and J 7 bases; nucleotides not matched to a gene: 7. The germline V gene encodes CDR1 SGDLS and CDR2 YYNGEE. The CDR3 is 15 amino acids. The CDR3 loop reads CASSPRASGRNEQFF. CDR3 sequence (DNA): TGTGCCAGCAGCCCCCGCGCTAGCGGGAGGAATGAGCAGTTCTTC.

The rearrangement links TRBV29-1 to TRBJ2-7; TRBD1 matches 9 bases. With 1 base clipped from V and 4 bases from J, the junction kept 2 bases outside the gene matches. CDR3 length equals 13 residues. Germline CDR1 reads SQVTM; CDR2 reads ANQGSEA. This CDR3 reads CSVEGDRVYEQYF. The CDR3 bases are TGCAGCGTTGAAGGGGACAGGGTTTACGAGCAGTACTTC.

The V call is TRBV25-1, the J call TRBJ2-1, with TRBD1 matching 9 bases. Looked up from germline, CDR1 is MGHDK and CDR2 is SYGVNS. The CDR3 has 16 residues. With V trimmed by 7 bases and J by 8 bases, 15 bases remained unmatched. This chain's CDR3 is CASTSRGGTGRDEQFF. In DNA, the CDR3 is TGTGCCAGCACCTCAAGAGGGGGGACAGGGAGGGATGAGCAGTTCTTC. The whole variable domain, filled in from reference TRBV25-1 and TRBJ2-1, reads EADIYQTPRYLVIGTGKKITLECSQTMGHDKMYWYQQDPGMELHLIHYSYGVNSTEKGDLSSESTVSRIRTEHFPLTLESARPSHTSQYLCASTSRGGTGRDEQFFGPGTRLTVL.

The chain links TRBV30 to TRBJ1-4; D remains unclear. The V gene's germline CDR1 is GTSNPN and CDR2 SVGIG (reference sequence). V lost 6 bases to trimming and J lost 0 bases, with 11 bases between them. The CDR3 sequence is 14 residues long. The CDR3 DNA is TGTGCCTGCCAAAGAGCGGCAACTAATGAAAAACTGTTTTTT. The encoded protein is CACQRAATNEKLFF.

The chain carries TRBV28 and TRBJ1-5, with D perhaps matching TRBD1 (5 bases). The CDR3 has 16 amino acids. Germline CDR1 reads MDHEN; CDR2 reads SYDVKM. With 2 bases removed from V and 11 bases from J, the gap between germline ends came to 22 bases. The CDR3 DNA reads TGTGCCAGCAGTTTACCGGTTAGTCAGGGCCGGGAGACCCAGCATTTT. This encodes CASSLPVSQGRETQHF.

V gene TRBV5-8 combines with J gene TRBJ2-1; 10 bases align to TRBD2. Trimming cost V 4 bases and J 3 bases; bases outside gene matches: 4. The CDR3 loop spans 15 amino acids. Germline V gives CDR1 SGHTS, CDR2 YDEGEE. This CDR3 reads CASSPSGSIYNEQFF. The CDR3 coding sequence is TGTGCCAGCAGCCCTAGCGGGAGTATCTACAATGAGCAGTTCTTC.